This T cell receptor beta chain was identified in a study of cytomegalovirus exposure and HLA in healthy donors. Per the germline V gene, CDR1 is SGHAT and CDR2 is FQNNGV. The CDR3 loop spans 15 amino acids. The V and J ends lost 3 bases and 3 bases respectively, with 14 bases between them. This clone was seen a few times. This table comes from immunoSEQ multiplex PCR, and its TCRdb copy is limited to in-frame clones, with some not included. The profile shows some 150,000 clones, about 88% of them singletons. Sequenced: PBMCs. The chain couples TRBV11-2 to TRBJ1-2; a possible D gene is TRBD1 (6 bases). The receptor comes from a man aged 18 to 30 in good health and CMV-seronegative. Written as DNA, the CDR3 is TGTGCCAGCAGCTTCACGGCGGCAGGGGACTATGGCTACACCTTC. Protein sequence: CASSFTAAGDYGYTF.